The 26 T cell receptor beta chains in this list originate from one sample, sequenced in a study of cytomegalovirus exposure and HLA in healthy donors. The PCR used 60 Vbeta and 13 Jbeta primers. Libraries were prepared by immunoSEQ multiplex PCR; TCRdb keeps only in-frame clonotypes and omits some of them. The sample lists approximately 82,000 clones, 10% occurring once. The sample taken for sequencing was PBMCs. The receptors stem from a man in his 60s in good health and CMV-seropositive.

This clone was recorded a few times. V gene TRBV28 combines with J gene TRBJ1-3; D uncertain. The CDR3 spans 13 residues. Germline CDR1 is MDHEN and CDR2 is SYDVKM. The V end was cut by 7 bases, the J end by 1 base, with 8 bases between. CDR3: CASTSGSGNTIYF. CDR3 DNA sequence: TGTGCCAGCACATCGGGATCTGGAAACACCATATATTTT.

A few counts support this clone. The rearrangement uses TRBV6-5 and TRBJ1-2, with D perhaps matching TRBD1 (6 bases). Germline V gene lookup returns CDR1 MNHEY and CDR2 SVGAGI. The CDR3 covers 16 residues. V lost 2 bases and J 5 bases, leaving 18 bases between the germline ends. The CDR3 loop reads CASSYPLRRGSYGYTF. CDR3 DNA sequence: TGTGCCAGCAGTTACCCCCTTCGCAGGGGATCATATGGCTACACCTTC.

This clone appeared a few times. The CDR3 is CASRITDGNTEAFF. The CDR3 DNA is TGTGCCAGCAGAATAACAGATGGAAACACTGAAGCTTTCTTT. The V and J genes are TRBV11-2 and TRBJ1-1, with unresolved D. CDR1 and CDR2 (germline): SGHAT, FQNNGV. V lost 6 bases and J 2 bases, leaving 13 bases between the germline ends. The CDR3 spans 14 residues.

As regards this clone: The junction and the germline gene differ at one end; a read error may be behind it. V gene TRBV4-2 combines with J gene TRBJ2-3; D gene ambiguous. Germline V gives CDR1 LGHNA, CDR2 YNFKEQ. This CDR3 is 13 amino acids long. CDR3: CASSQNSRDTQYF. The CDR3 DNA is TGTGCCAGCAGCCAGAATAGCAGAGATACGCAGTATTTT.

The chain recombines TRBV4-2 with TRBJ1-2; 10 bases fit TRBD1. Germline CDR1 reads LGHNA; CDR2 reads YNFKEQ. Germline trimming cut 3 bases from V and 2 bases from J; bases unmatched to any gene: 6. This CDR3 contains 16 residues. The CDR3 nucleotides read TGTGCCAGCAGCCAGCCAGGGACAGGGGAAAACTATGGCTACACCTTC. This gives the protein CASSQPGTGENYGYTF.

In its sample, this clone was seen a few times. This chain links TRBV18 with TRBJ1-2, with 7 bases that match TRBD1. Per the germline V gene, CDR1 is KGHSH and CDR2 is LQKENI. The length of the CDR3 is 14 residues. The V gene end was trimmed by 2 bases and the J gene end by 5 bases; junction bases not matched to a gene: 5. CDR3 in DNA: TGTGCCAGCTCACCAGGGGACAGTTTTTATGGCTACACCTTC. This codes for CASSPGDSFYGYTF.

This rearrangement joins TRBV7-3 to TRBJ2-1; no definite D call. The CDR3 has 14 amino acids. Germline V CDR1 and CDR2: SGHTA, FQGTGA. Deletions cut 0 bases from V and 8 bases from J, with 11 bases between. This CDR3 reads CASSLTPGTDEQFF. The CDR3 bases are TGTGCCAGCAGCTTAACGCCAGGAACGGATGAGCAGTTCTTC.

In its sample, this clone was seen a few times. The gene calls are TRBV11-2 and TRBJ1-1; tentative D call: TRBD1 (6 bases). The CDR3 covers 15 residues. V was cut by 0 bases and J by 5 bases, with 13 bases left in between. In germline, CDR1 is SGHAT, CDR2 FQNNGV. The CDR3 sequence: CASSLDPGQFTEAFF. The CDR3 coding sequence is TGTGCCAGCAGCTTAGACCCGGGACAATTTACTGAAGCTTTCTTT.

This clone was seen only a few times. The V call is TRBV27, the J call TRBJ1-4; the D gene is possibly TRBD1 (6 bases). The CDR3 has 13 residues. Deletions cut 9 bases from V and 6 bases from J, with 14 bases between. Germline values: CDR1 MNHEY, CDR2 SMNVEV (reference sequence). CDR3 DNA sequence: TGTGCCAGGGGGGGGGCAGAACATGAAAAACTGTTTTTT. Encoded protein: CARGGAEHEKLFF.

The gene calls are TRBV28 and TRBJ2-1; possible D gene TRBD1, 6 bases. The CDR3 totals 16 residues. The V end lost 6 bases, the J end lost 0 bases, and 15 bases lay between the germline ends. Germline V gives CDR1 MDHEN, CDR2 SYDVKM. CDR3 DNA sequence: TGTGCCAGCAGGCCCCAGGGGACCCGCTCCTACAATGAGCAGTTCTTC. This translates into CASRPQGTRSYNEQFF.

This clone has only a few counts. Other DNA sequences in the sample encode the same CDR3. This chain uses TRBV9 with TRBJ2-1, with 13 bases that match TRBD2. Germline V lookup: CDR1 SGDLS, CDR2 YYNGEE. The CDR3 sequence is 16 residues long. Germline trimming cut 2 bases from V and 3 bases from J; bases unmatched to any gene: 2. CDR3 nucleotides: TGTGCCAGCAGCGTTGGACTAGCGGGGGACTACAATGAGCAGTTCTTC. Encoded protein: CASSVGLAGDYNEQFF.

This clone has more than one count but fewer than ten. V is TRBV19 and J is TRBJ1-2, with D unresolved. In germline, CDR1 is LNHDA, CDR2 SQIVND (reference sequence). V lost 3 bases and J lost 3, with 8 bases in between. The CDR3 contains 13 residues. The CDR3 loop is CASSMVPDYGYTF. The CDR3 region has the DNA TGTGCCAGTAGTATGGTTCCGGACTATGGCTACACCTTC.

V and J are TRBV6-1 and TRBJ1-6, with 7 positions matching TRBD1. The germline CDR1 and CDR2 sequences are MNHNS and SASEGT. V gave up 2 bases and J gave up 7 bases; unmatched junction bases: 14. CDR3 length equals 18 residues. CDR3 DNA sequence: TGTGCCAGCAGTGAAATGGCAGGGGGAGGCCTAGGGAATTCACCCCTCCACTTT. It specifies CASSEMAGGGLGNSPLHF.

This clone was counted between two and nine times. CDR3 coding DNA: TGTGCCAGTAGCGGGACAACGAACACTGAAGCTTTCTTT. Translation: CASSGTTNTEAFF. This chain connects TRBV19 to TRBJ1-1, with TRBD1 as a possible D gene (6 bases). The length of the CDR3 is 13 residues. Trimming removed 6 bases at V and 1 base at J, with 9 bases between. CDR1 and CDR2 from the germline V gene are LNHDA and SQIVND (reference sequence).

J is TRBJ2-1 and V is TRBV28; 7 nucleotides match TRBD2. There are 14 residues in the CDR3. Losses at the gene ends were 5 bases for V and 3 bases for J; bases not matched to a gene: 4. Per germline, CDR1 MDHEN and CDR2 SYDVKM. The CDR3 DNA sequence: TGTGCCAGCAGTGGACTAGAGTACTACAATGAGCAGTTCTTC. Translated: CASSGLEYYNEQFF.

This rearrangement joins TRBV12-5 to TRBJ2-1; 9 bases match TRBD2. Germline loops: CDR1 LGHNT, CDR2 FRNRAP. The CDR3 totals 19 residues. Trimming at V came to 0 bases and at J to 0 bases, leaving 9 bases not matched to a gene. CDR3 in amino acids: CASGLVRLAGPSSYNEQFF. The CDR3 coding sequence is TGTGCTAGTGGTTTGGTACGGCTAGCGGGGCCGAGCTCCTACAATGAGCAGTTCTTC.

V gene TRBV9 combines with J gene TRBJ2-5, with 9 bases lining up with TRBD1. The CDR3 extends over 15 amino acids. Trimming took 0 bases from V and 4 from J; bases not matched to a gene: 4. CDR1 is SGDLS and CDR2 is YYNGEE in the germline V gene. DNA for the CDR3: TGTGCCAGCAGCGTAGGGACAGGGGAGGGAGAGACCCAGTACTTC. This gives the protein CASSVGTGEGETQYF.

The chain couples TRBV28 to TRBJ2-3; possibly TRBD1 for D (5 bases). CDR3 length equals 13 residues. Per germline, CDR1 MDHEN and CDR2 SYDVKM. Trimming took 3 bases from V and 5 from J, leaving 9 bases between them. The CDR3 protein is CASSFRVGDTQYF. CDR3 DNA: TGTGCCAGCAGTTTCAGGGTCGGAGATACGCAGTATTTT.

This chain connects TRBV7-6 to TRBJ1-1; no clear D gene. Germline V gene sequence: CDR1 SGHVS, CDR2 FNYEAQ. Trimming took off 2 bases at V and 3 bases at J, with 7 bases between the two ends. This CDR3 has 13 residues. For the CDR3, the DNA is TGTGCCAGCAGCTTAACGGTGTACACTGAAGCTTTCTTT. It codes for CASSLTVYTEAFF.

The chain recombines TRBV28 with TRBJ1-5, with TRBD1 matching 9 bases. The germline V gene has CDR1 MDHEN and CDR2 SYDVKM. The V and J ends lost 4 bases and 3 bases, in that order; junction bases with no gene match: 13. This CDR3 is 18 amino acids long. CDR3 nucleotides: TGTGCCAGCAGTTCGGACAGGGGAGGGATTACGGACAATCAGCCCCAGCATTTT. It encodes CASSSDRGGITDNQPQHF.

The CDR3 nucleotides are TGTGCCAGTACCGAAGGGGGCGCGAACACCGGGGAGCTGTTTTTT. Translating it yields CASTEGGANTGELFF. The chain is built from TRBV19 and TRBJ2-2; 7 bases align to TRBD1. The CDR3 has 15 amino acids. V was clipped by 7 bases and J by 0 bases; unmatched bases: 5. Germline V gene data show CDR1 as LNHDA and CDR2 as SQIVND (reference sequence).

The chain combines TRBV30 with TRBJ2-7, with TRBD1 matching over 9 bases. The length of the CDR3 is 14 residues. CDR1 and CDR2 (germline): GTSNPN, SVGIG (reference sequence). V trimming: 2 bases; J trimming: 2 bases; junction bases outside the gene matches: 4. CDR3 nucleotide sequence: TGTGCCTGGAGTAAAACAGGGGGCACCTACGAGCAGTACTTC. It translates to CAWSKTGGTYEQYF.

The J gene is TRBJ2-3, the V gene TRBV5-1; possible D gene TRBD1, 6 bases. The CDR3 spans 14 residues. V dropped 0 bases and J dropped 3 bases, with 8 bases sitting between them. Per the germline V gene, CDR1 is SGHRS and CDR2 is YFSETQ. The CDR3 DNA reads as TGCGCCAGCAGCTTGGAGGGACAAACAGATACGCAGTATTTT. This encodes CASSLEGQTDTQYF.

There are a few counts of this clone. The chain is built from TRBV7-8 and TRBJ2-3, with 12 bases identical to TRBD2. The CDR3 sequence is 18 residues long. Germline CDR1 and CDR2: SGHVS and FQNEAQ. V was clipped by 1 base and J by 4 bases; unmatched bases: 9. The CDR3 nucleotides read TGTGCCAGCAGCTTAGGGCGACTAGCGGGAGCTTCTGCAGATACGCAGTATTTT. It codes for CASSLGRLAGASADTQYF.

The sample holds many counts of this clone. V is TRBV18 and J is TRBJ2-7, with 11 nucleotides matching TRBD2. In germline, CDR1 is KGHSH, CDR2 LQKENI. The CDR3 is made up of 16 amino acids. V shed 3 bases and J 2 bases; nucleotides not matched to a gene: 6. DNA for the CDR3: TGTGCCAGCTCACCTCCACTAGCGGGAGCTCCCTACGAGCAGTACTTC. As protein: CASSPPLAGAPYEQYF.

This chain connects TRBV5-1 to TRBJ2-2, with unresolved D. The V and J ends lost 0 bases and 0 bases respectively, with 6 bases between them. The CDR3 length is 15 residues. The germline CDR1 and CDR2 sequences are SGHRS and YFSETQ. The CDR3 sequence is CASSLVNSNTGELFF. The CDR3 coding sequence is TGCGCCAGCAGCTTGGTAAACTCGAACACCGGGGAGCTGTTTTTT.